This T cell receptor (beta chain) was captured in a study of shared clonotypes between healthy human individuals. Measured with immunoSEQ multiplex PCR; TCRdb has only the in-frame clones, and not every one. The profile shows more than 2 million clones, approximately 95% of them singletons. The CDR3 is made up of 16 amino acids. CDR1 and CDR2 from the germline V gene are SGHDT and YYEEEE. V was shortened by 0 bases and J by 0 bases, with 10 bases between the two germline ends. Terminally differentiated effector memory CD45RA+ cells were excluded from the naive CD8 cells, which were CD45RO-negative and positively selected for CCR7.

This receptor was obtained from a man aged 18 to 29 in good health. Input material: naive CD8+ T cells sorted from blood. The V gene is TRBV5-6, the J gene TRBJ1-3, with D hard to call. The CDR3 spells CASSLVGQLSGNTIYF. CDR3 nucleotides: TGTGCCAGCAGCTTGGTTGGGCAGCTCTCTGGAAACACCATATATTTT.